The 8 T cell receptor beta chains below were found in one sample sequenced in a study of cytomegalovirus exposure and HLA in healthy donors. The PCR was carried out with 60 Vbeta primers and 13 Jbeta primers. Clones were sequenced by immunoSEQ multiplex PCR, and TCRdb holds only the in-frame ones, with some missing. This repertoire includes around 100,000 clones. The sample consisted of PBMCs. The source is a man aged 30 to 45 in good health and CMV-seronegative.

The gene calls are TRBV4-1 and TRBJ1-5, with a tentative D call TRBD1 (5 bases). This CDR3 comprises 17 residues. V was pared by 0 bases and J by 0 bases, with 12 bases between. Germline V gene sequence: CDR1 MGHRA, CDR2 YSYEKL. CDR3 sequence reads: CASSQDPAGNSNQPQHF. The DNA of the CDR3 is TGCGCCAGCAGCCAAGATCCCGCAGGGAATAGCAATCAGCCCCAGCATTTT.

CDR3 sequence (DNA): TGTGCCAGCAGCGGCGGGACAGGGAAAGGAGATGAGCAGTTCTTC. Amino acids: CASSGGTGKGDEQFF. The rearrangement joins TRBV7-2 to TRBJ2-1, with 9 bases fitting TRBD1. The CDR3 loop spans 15 amino acids. Unmatched junction bases numbered 10, after V lost 5 bases and J lost 8 bases. Germline V CDR1 and CDR2: SGHTA, FQGNSA.

This chain links TRBV5-1 with TRBJ1-3; D gene ambiguous. This CDR3 is built from 14 residues. Germline V gene lookup returns CDR1 SGHRS and CDR2 YFSETQ. Trimming removed 4 bases from V and 2 bases from J, with 10 bases in between. The CDR3 DNA sequence: TGCGCCAGCAGCCCCCACTCGGCTGGAAACACCATATATTTT. This gives the protein CASSPHSAGNTIYF. The full variable domain, with the rest looked up from reference TRBV5-1 and TRBJ1-3, is KAGVTQTPRYLIKTRGQQVTLSCSPISGHRSVSWYQQTPGQGLQFLFEYFSETQRNKGNFPGRFSGRQFSNSRSEMNVSTLELGDSALYLCASSPHSAGNTIYFGEGSWLTVV.

The J gene is TRBJ1-6, the V gene TRBV13; 9 bases fit TRBD1. CDR1 PRHDT and CDR2 FYEKMQ come from the germline V gene (reference sequence). The CDR3 extends over 16 amino acids. Losses at the gene ends were 4 bases for V and 9 bases for J; bases not matched to a gene: 10. CDR3 in DNA: TGTGCCAGCAGCTCTTCAAATGACAGGGGGGCTTCACCCCTCCACTTT. Translation: CASSSSNDRGASPLHF. The full variable domain, its missing parts supplied by reference TRBV13 and TRBJ1-6, is AAGVIQSPRHLIKEKRETATLKCYPIPRHDTVYWYQQGPGQDPQFLISFYEKMQSDKGSIPDRFSAQQFSDYHSELNMSSLELGDSALYFCASSSSNDRGASPLHFGNGTRLTVT.

The rearrangement uses TRBV27 and TRBJ1-6, with D hard to call. The V and J ends lost 3 bases and 4 bases respectively, with 10 bases between them. This CDR3 region has 15 residues. Looked up from germline, CDR1 is MNHEY and CDR2 is SMNVEV (reference sequence). CDR3 nucleotides: TGTGCCAGCAGTTTGAATACAGTATATAATTCACCCCTCCACTTT. Translating it yields CASSLNTVYNSPLHF.

The CDR3 loop reads CASSLGTEDQPQHF. The CDR3 DNA reads TGCGCCAGCAGCTTGGGGACAGAGGATCAGCCCCAGCATTTT. This chain connects TRBV5-1 to TRBJ1-5; tentative D call: TRBD1 (6 bases). Between the trimmed V and J ends, which lost 0 bases and 5 bases, there was a span of 9 bases. The CDR3 loop spans 14 amino acids. The V gene's germline CDR1 is SGHRS and CDR2 YFSETQ.

The V call is TRBV5-8, the J call TRBJ2-7, with a possible D match to TRBD2 (5 bases). The CDR3 spans 14 residues. The V gene lost 0 bases and the J gene lost 3 bases, with 10 bases spanning the gap. The germline CDR1 and CDR2 sequences are SGHTS and YDEGEE. In nucleotides, the CDR3 is TGTGCCAGCAGCTTGGACCGAGCGGTCTACGAGCAGTACTTC. Its protein is CASSLDRAVYEQYF.

This rearrangement joins TRBV10-3 to TRBJ2-5, with 12 bases aligning to TRBD2. The J segment lost 4 bases and the V segment lost 2 bases, leaving 2 bases of the junction unmatched. The CDR3 runs to 15 residues. Per the germline V gene, CDR1 is ENHRY and CDR2 is SYGVKD. The CDR3 reads CAISEATSGGETQYF. CDR3 nucleotides: TGTGCCATCAGTGAGGCGACTAGCGGGGGAGAGACCCAGTACTTC.